This T cell receptor beta chain was identified in a study of T cells in tumors after PD-1 blockade. The CDR3 sequence is 15 residues long. CDR1 SGHTA and CDR2 FQGNSA come from the germline V gene. V lost 5 bases to trimming and J lost 0 bases, with 10 bases between them. TCRdb's table, derived via immunoSEQ multiplex PCR, lists solely in-frame clones and lacks some. The data show some 66,000 clones, over 65% seen once. The receptor comes from a human donor with basal cell carcinoma. The chain couples TRBV7-2 to TRBJ2-2; maybe TRBD1 (5 bases). The sequencing here drew on PBMCs, taken after anti-PD-1 treatment. The CDR3 reads CASSPRVANTGELFF. CDR3 nucleotides: TGTGCCAGCAGCCCCAGGGTGGCGAACACCGGGGAGCTGTTTTTT.